Listed here is a single T cell receptor beta chain. This clonotype was detected only a few times. It has no known antigen specificity. No clone much larger than this one lies a single base away; base qualities are absent. The library was made by 5' RACE. A PCR using KAPA HiFi with TCRalpha or TCRbeta constant-region primers and a P20EA primer was followed by a nested second PCR with CA2 or CB2. Amplification of TCR genes was performed by unbiased adaptor ligation RT-PCR, in which reverse transcription was carried out with Superscript III and a polyT18-containing BSL-18E primer. Following second-strand synthesis and blunting, the P10EA/P20EA adaptor was ligated to the 5' end of the cDNA, and NotI digestion was then performed. The first and second PCRs ran 20 cycles of 98°C for 20 s, 65°C for 30 s and 72°C for 1 min. The Nextera XT Index kit v2 Set A was used to index the amplicons, which were pooled in equimolar amounts and quantified with a Qubit 2.0 Fluorometer. Sequencing was carried out on the Illumina MiSeq platform with 2x300 bp paired-end reads. The source study handled its data this way. V and J genes were assigned to reads on the basis of highest identity to IMGT reference sequences using Repertoire Genesis software ver.1.0. CDR3 was defined from Cys104 to Phe118 plus Gly119 and translated, and unique sequence reads were defined by distinct V, J and CDR3 amino acids. Shared V|J combinations were selected as significant in both a Fisher's exact test in edgeR and a Mann Whitney U test. After singletons were removed and 500 repertoire combinations were bootstrapped, the repertoire dissimilarity index was calculated with the R rdi package. TCRdb redid the processing of the public reads, applying fastp at Q25 and MiXCR, and retained in-frame beta chains. Each CDR3 protein appears once, grouped with its most common genes and DNA. The V and J calls shown here were made by TCRdb, not taken from the authors' results. The sample table lists roughly 5,300 distinct CDR3 sequences, roughly 22% of them with a count of one. Less than 40% of the sample is taken by the ten largest.

These data come from a study of esophageal squamous cell carcinoma tumors (dated by TCRdb to 2020 to 2022). Regarding the study in general: Using principal component analysis combined with K-means clustering of immunohistochemical values for T-cell and checkpoint markers, the researchers divided patients into immuno relation high and low groups. The study was designed to assess TCR repertoire diversity and shared TCR repertoires of T cells within the tumor environment of esophageal squamous cell carcinoma. A wider cohort of approximately 52 surgically treated esophageal squamous cell carcinoma patients in Japan was included, comprising around 21 high and about 32 low immuno relation cases. The approximately eleven cases yielded around 1.7 million total TCRalpha reads and 1,291,510 total TCRbeta reads, of which roughly 29,000 and 37,000, respectively, were unique. TCR sequencing was performed on 10 or so patients, consisting of five randomly selected high immuno relation cases and five background-matched low immuno relation cases. What the authors observed across the whole study: In three of the 10 cases, a single TCRalpha VJ recombination dominated, and TCRalpha diversity seemed to be reduced. Shared V|J recombination candidates may have been selected by chance because variation in the TCRalphabeta repertoire was large. Under 30 TRAV|TRAJ and fewer than 25 TRBV|TRBJ combinations, including TRAV13-1|TRAJ22 and TRBV7-9|TRBJ2-7, appeared to be shared among high immuno relation cases. Only a few cases were included in the TCR repertoire analysis, and no investigation at the CDR3 clonotype level was performed. Since the TCRalpha and TCRbeta chains were sequenced separately, neither the chain pairing nor the recognized antigens could be determined. No difference in total TCR repertoire counts was observed between groups, whereas significant repertoire counts were found to be higher in the high immuno relation group.

Anyone who had received neoadjuvant chemotherapy or who was missing clinical information was not enrolled. The TCR-sequenced cases shown were male, and subtotal esophagectomy with 2- or 3-field lymphadenectomy was performed in the TCR-sequenced cases shown. No T-cell sorting was done; instead, RNA was pulled from bulk tumor tissue sections using a Qiagen AllPrep kit. Small sections of surgically resected tumor tissue were stored in RNAlater reagent at -80°C until RNA extraction. V loses 2 bases of germline sequence and J loses 3 bases, and the interval between the two ends is 10 bases. Reading the germline V gene gives CDR1 LGHNA and CDR2 YNFKEQ. CDR3 length: 15 amino acids, cysteine to phenylalanine. The CDR3 DNA has 45 bases and is translated from base 1.

Sequencing was carried out using tumor tissue. The rearrangement combines TRBV4-2 with TRBJ2-2, with a weak D call of TRBD1 (6 bases match). This receptor was identified in a man aged 50 or older with esophageal squamous cell carcinoma. The nucleotide sequence reads as follows: TGTGCCAGCAGCCAATTTAACAGGGACACCGGGGAGCTGTTTTTT. It codes for CASSQFNRDTGELFF.